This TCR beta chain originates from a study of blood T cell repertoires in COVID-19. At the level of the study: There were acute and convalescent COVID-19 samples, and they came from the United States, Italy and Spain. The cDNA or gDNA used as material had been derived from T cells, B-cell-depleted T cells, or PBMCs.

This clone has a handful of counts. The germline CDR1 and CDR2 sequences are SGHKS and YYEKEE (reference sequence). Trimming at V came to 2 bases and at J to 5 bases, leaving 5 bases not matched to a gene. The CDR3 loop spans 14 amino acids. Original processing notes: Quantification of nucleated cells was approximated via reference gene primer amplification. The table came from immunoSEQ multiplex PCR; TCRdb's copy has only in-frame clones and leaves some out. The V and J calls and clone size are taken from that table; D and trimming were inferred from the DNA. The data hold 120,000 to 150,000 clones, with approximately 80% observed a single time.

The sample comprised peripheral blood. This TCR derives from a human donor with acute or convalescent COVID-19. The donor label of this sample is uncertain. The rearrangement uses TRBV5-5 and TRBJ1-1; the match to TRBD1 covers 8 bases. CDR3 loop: CASSFGQGGTEAFF. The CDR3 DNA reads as TGTGCCAGCAGCTTTGGACAGGGAGGGACTGAAGCTTTCTTT.